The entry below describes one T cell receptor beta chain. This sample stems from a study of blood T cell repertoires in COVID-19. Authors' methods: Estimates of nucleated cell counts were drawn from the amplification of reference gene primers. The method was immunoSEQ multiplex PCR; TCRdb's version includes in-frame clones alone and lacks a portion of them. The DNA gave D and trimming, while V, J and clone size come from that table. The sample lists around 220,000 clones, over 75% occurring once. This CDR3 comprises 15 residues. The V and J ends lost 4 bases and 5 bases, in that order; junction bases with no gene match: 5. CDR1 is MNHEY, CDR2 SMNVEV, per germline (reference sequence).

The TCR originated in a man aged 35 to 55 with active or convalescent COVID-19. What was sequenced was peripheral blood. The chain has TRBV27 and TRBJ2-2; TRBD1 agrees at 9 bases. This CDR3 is CASSWGQGRTGELFF. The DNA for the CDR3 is TGTGCCAGCAGTTGGGGACAGGGTCGAACCGGGGAGCTGTTTTTT.